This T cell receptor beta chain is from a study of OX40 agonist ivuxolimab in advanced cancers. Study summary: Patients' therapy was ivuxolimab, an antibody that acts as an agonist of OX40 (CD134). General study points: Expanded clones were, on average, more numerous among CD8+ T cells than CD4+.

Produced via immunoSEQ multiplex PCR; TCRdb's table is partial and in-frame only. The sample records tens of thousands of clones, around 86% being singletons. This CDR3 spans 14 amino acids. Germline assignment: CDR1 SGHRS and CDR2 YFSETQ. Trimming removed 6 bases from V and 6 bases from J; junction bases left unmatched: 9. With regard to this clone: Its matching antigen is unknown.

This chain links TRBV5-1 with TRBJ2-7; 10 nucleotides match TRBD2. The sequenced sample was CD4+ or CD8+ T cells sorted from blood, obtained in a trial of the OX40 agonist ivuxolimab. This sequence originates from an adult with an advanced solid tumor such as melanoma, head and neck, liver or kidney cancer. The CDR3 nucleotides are TGCGCCAGCACCCCTCTAGCGGGAGAATCCGAGCAGTACTTC. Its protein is CASTPLAGESEQYF.